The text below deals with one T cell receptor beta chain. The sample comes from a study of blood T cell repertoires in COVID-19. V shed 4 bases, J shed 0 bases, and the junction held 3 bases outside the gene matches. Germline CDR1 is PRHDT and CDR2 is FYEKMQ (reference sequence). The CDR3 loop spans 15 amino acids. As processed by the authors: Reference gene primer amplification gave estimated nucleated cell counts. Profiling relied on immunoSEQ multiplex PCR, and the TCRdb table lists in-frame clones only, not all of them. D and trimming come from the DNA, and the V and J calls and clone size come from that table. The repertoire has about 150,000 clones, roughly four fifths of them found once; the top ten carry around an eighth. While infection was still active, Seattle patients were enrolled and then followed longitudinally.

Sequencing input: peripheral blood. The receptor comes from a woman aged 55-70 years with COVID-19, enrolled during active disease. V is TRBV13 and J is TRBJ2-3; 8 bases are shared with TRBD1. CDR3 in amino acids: CASSSRTGSTDTQYF. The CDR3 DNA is TGTGCCAGCAGCTCCAGGACAGGGAGCACAGATACGCAGTATTTT.